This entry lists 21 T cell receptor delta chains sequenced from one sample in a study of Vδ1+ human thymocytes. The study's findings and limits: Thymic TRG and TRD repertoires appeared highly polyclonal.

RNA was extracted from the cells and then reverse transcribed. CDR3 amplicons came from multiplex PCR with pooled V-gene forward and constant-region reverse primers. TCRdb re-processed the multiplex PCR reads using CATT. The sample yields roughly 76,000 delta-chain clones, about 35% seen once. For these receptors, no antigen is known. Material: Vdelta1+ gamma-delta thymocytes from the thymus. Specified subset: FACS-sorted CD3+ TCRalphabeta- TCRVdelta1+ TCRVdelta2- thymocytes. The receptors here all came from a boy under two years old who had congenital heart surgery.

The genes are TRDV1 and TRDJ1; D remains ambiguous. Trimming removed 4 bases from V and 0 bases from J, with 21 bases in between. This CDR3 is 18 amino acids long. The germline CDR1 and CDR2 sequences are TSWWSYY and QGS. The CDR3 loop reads CALGGLRGPEPYTDKLIF. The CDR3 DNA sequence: TGTGCTCTTGGGGGCCTGAGGGGCCCGGAACCGTACACCGATAAACTCATCTTT.

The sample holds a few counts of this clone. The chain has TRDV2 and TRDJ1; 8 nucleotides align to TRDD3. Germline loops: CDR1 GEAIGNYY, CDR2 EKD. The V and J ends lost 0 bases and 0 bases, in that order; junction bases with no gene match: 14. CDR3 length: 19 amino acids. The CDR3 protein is CACDTASVLGVSYTDKLIF. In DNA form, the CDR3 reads TGTGCCTGTGACACCGCCTCAGTACTGGGGGTCTCGTACACCGATAAACTCATCTTT.

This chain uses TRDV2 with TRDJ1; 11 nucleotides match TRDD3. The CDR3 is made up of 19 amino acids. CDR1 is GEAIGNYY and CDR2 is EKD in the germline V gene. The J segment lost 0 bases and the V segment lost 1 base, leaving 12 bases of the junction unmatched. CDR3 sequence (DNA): TGTGCCTGTGACACGGACTGGGGGATAGCGAGGTCGTACACCGATAAACTCATCTTT. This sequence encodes CACDTDWGIARSYTDKLIF.

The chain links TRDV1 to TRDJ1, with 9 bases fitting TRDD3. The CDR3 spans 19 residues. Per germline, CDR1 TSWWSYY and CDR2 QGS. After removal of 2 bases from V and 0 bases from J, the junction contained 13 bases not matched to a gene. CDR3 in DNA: TGTGCTCTTGGGGAATCCCGTACTGGGGGACCTAAATACACCGATAAACTCATCTTT. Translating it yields CALGESRTGGPKYTDKLIF.

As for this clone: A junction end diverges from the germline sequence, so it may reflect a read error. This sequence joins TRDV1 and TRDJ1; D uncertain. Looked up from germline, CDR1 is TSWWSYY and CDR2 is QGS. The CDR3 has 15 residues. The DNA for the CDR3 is TGTGCTCTTGGGGAGCGGAATCTGTACACCGATAAAGTCATCTTT. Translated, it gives CALGERNLYTDKVIF.

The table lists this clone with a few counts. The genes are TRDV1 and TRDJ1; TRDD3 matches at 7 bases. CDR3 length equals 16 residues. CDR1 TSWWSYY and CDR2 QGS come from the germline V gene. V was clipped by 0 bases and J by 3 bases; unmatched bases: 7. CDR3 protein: CALGELEGYWPDKLIF. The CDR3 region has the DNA TGTGCTCTTGGGGAACTTGAGGGATACTGGCCCGATAAACTCATCTTT.

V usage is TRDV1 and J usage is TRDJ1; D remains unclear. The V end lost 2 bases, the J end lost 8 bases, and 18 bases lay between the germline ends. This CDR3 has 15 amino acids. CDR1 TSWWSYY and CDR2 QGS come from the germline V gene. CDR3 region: CALGEMPPRRGKLIF. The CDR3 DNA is TGTGCTCTTGGGGAAATGCCTCCTCGGAGAGGGAAACTCATCTTT.

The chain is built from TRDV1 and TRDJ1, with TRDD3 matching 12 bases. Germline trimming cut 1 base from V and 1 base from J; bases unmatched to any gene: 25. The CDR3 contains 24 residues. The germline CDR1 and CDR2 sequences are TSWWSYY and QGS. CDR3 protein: CALGEPLVIPPEAGGYGSTDKLIF. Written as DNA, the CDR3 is TGTGCTCTTGGGGAACCCCTTGTAATTCCTCCGGAGGCTGGGGGATACGGTTCCACCGATAAACTCATCTTT.

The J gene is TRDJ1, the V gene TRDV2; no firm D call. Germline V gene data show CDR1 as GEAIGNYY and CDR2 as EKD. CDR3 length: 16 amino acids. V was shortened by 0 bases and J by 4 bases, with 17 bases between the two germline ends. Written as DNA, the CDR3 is TGTGCCTGTGACACCGACCTTTTAAACTCGAACGATAAACTCATCTTT. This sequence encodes CACDTDLLNSNDKLIF.

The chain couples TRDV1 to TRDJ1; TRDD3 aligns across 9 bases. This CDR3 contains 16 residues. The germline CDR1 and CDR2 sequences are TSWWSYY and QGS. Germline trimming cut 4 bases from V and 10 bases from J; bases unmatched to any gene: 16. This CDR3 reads CALGVTTSTGGSLLIF. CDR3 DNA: TGTGCTCTTGGGGTCACTACGAGCACTGGGGGAAGTTTACTCATCTTT.

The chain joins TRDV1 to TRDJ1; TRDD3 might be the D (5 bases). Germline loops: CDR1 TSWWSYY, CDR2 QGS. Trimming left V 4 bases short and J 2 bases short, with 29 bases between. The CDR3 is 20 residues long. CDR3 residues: CALGVLPPGTGGGLTDKLIF. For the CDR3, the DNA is TGTGCTCTTGGGGTCCTCCCCCCGGGGACCGGAGGGGGCTTGACCGATAAACTCATCTTT.

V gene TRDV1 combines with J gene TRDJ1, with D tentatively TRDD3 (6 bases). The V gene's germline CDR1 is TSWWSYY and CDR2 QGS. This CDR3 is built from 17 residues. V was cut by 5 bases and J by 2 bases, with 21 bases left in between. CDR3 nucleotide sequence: TGTGCTCTTGGGCGCCTACGTGGAGGGATAGGTACCGATAAACTCATCTTT. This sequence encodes CALGRLRGGIGTDKLIF.

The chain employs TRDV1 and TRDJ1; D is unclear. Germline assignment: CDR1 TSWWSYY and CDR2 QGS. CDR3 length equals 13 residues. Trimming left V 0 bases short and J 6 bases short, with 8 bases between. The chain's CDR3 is CALGELLHHKLIF. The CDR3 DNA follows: TGTGCTCTTGGGGAACTACTGCATCATAAACTCATCTTT.

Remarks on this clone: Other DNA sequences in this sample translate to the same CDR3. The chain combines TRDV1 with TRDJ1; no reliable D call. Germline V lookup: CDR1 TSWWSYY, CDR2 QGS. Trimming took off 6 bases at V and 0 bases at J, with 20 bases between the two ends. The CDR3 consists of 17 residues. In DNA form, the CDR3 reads TGTGCTCTTGGATCACCCGTACTTGTTAGATACACCGATAAACTCATCTTT. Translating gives CALGSPVLVRYTDKLIF.

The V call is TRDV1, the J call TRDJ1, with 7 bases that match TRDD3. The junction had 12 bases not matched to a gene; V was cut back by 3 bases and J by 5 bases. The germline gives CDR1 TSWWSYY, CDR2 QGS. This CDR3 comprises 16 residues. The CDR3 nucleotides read TGTGCTCTTGGGGACGGCCTTCGGGCGGGGATAGATAAACTCATCTTT. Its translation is CALGDGLRAGIDKLIF.

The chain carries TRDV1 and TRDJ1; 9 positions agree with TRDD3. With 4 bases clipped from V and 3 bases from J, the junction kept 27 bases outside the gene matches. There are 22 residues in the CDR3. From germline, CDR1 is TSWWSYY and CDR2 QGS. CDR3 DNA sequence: TGTGCTCTTGGGGCCCAAAGAGATATGCCTACGTCCCTGTGGGGGATAGCCGATAAACTCATCTTT. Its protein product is CALGAQRDMPTSLWGIADKLIF.

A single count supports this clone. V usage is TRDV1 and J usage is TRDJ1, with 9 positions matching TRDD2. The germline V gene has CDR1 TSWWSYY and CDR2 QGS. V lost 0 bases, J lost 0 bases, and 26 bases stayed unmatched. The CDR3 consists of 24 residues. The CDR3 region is CALGELSIEGLPTYWVRDTDKLIF. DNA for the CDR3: TGTGCTCTTGGGGAACTCTCTATCGAAGGCCTTCCTACGTACTGGGTGCGCGACACCGATAAACTCATCTTT.

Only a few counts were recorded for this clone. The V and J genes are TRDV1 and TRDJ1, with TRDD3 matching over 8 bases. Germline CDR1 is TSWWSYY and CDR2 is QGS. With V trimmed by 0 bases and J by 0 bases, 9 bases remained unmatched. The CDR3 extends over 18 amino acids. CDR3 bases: TGTGCTCTTGGGGAACTAGTAGTACTGGGGGCTTACACCGATAAACTCATCTTT. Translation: CALGELVVLGAYTDKLIF.

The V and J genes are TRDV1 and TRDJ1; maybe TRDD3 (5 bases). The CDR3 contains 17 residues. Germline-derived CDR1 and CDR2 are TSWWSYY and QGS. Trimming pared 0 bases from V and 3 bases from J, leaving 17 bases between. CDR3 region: CALGELSGSSDPDKLIF. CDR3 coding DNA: TGTGCTCTTGGGGAACTCTCGGGATCGTCGGATCCCGATAAACTCATCTTT.

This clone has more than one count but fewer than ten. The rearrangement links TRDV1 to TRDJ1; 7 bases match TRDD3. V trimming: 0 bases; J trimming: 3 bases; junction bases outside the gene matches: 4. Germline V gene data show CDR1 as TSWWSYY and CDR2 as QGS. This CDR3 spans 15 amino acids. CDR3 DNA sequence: TGTGCTCTTGGGGAACTGGGGATATGGGCCGATAAACTCATCTTT. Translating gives CALGELGIWADKLIF.

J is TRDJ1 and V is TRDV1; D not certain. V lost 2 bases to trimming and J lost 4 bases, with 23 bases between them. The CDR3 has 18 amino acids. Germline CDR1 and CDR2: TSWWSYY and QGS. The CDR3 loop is CALGERFSGPAPCDKLIF. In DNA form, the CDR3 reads TGTGCTCTTGGGGAAAGATTTTCTGGCCCCGCCCCATGCGATAAACTCATCTTT.